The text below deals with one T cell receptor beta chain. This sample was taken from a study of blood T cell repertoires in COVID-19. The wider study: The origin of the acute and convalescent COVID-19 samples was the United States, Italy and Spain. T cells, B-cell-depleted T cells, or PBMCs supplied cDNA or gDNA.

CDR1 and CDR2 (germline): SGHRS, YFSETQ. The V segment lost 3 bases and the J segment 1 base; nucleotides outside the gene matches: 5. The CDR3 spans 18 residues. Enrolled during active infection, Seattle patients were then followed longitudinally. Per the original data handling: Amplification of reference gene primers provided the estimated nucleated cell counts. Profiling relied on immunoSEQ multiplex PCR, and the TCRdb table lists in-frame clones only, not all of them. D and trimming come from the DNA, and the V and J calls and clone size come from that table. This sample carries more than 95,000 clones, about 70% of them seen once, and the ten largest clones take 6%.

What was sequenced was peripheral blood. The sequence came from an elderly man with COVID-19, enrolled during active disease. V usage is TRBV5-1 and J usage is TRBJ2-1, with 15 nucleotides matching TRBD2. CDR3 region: CASSWRTSGRVSYNEQFF. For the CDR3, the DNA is TGCGCCAGCAGCTGGAGGACTAGCGGGAGGGTATCCTACAATGAGCAGTTCTTC.